A single sample is the source of the 29 T cell receptor beta chains below, sequenced in a study of graft-versus-host responses after intestinal transplantation. The antigens for these receptors are not known. Assay: immunoSEQ multiplex PCR; the TCRdb copy retains only in-frame clones and omits some. The sample consists of more than 90,000 clones, about 92% of them appearing once. The sequencing used unstimulated CD8+ T cells sorted from spleen or lymph node cells, collected before transplant. The receptors derive from a human donor who was the organ donor for an intestinal transplant.

This chain connects TRBV9 to TRBJ2-2; D perhaps matches TRBD2 (5 bases). This CDR3 contains 17 residues. The germline gives CDR1 SGDLS, CDR2 YYNGEE. The V end was cut by 4 bases, the J end by 0 bases, with 16 bases between. CDR3 coding DNA: TGTGCCAGCAGCCCCGAAGGAGGCCCACCGAACACCGGGGAGCTGTTTTTT. Translation: CASSPEGGPPNTGELFF.

The V and J genes are TRBV5-7 and TRBJ1-1; D is uncertain. TRBV5-7 counts as an open reading frame of uncertain function. V dropped 5 bases and J dropped 4 bases, with 9 bases sitting between them. This CDR3 is built from 12 residues. The CDR3: CASSSQSTEAFF. The CDR3 DNA reads as TGTGCCAGCAGTTCTCAAAGCACTGAAGCTTTCTTT.

The chain combines TRBV5-6 with TRBJ2-7, with 8 bases matching TRBD1. This CDR3 is built from 14 residues. The V gene end was trimmed by 4 bases and the J gene end by 2 bases; junction bases not matched to a gene: 5. Germline V CDR1 and CDR2: SGHDT, YYEEEE. CDR3 nucleotides: TGTGCCAGCAGCCTCGGACAGGGACCCTACGAGCAGTACTTC. This codes for CASSLGQGPYEQYF.

The rearrangement uses TRBV27 and TRBJ2-2; tentative D call: TRBD2 (5 bases). The germline V and J ends were trimmed by 2 bases and 2 bases, with 9 bases remaining between them. The germline CDR1 and CDR2 sequences are MNHEY and SMNVEV (reference sequence). The CDR3 has 15 residues. The CDR3 here is CASSLDPGNTGELFF. In DNA, the CDR3 is TGTGCCAGCAGTTTAGACCCGGGAAACACCGGGGAGCTGTTTTTT.

Regarding this clone: No DNA is shown, since the ends of the CDR3 on it are uncertain; the CDR3 is the one TCRdb lists. The CDR3 loop reads CSVGLGNKYF. V and J are TRBV29-1 and TRBJ2-5. The V gene's germline CDR1 is SQVTM and CDR2 ANQGSEA. The CDR3 is 10 amino acids in total, end residues counted.

The CDR3 spells CASTPSGFSTDTQYF. The CDR3 DNA follows: TGTGCCAGCACCCCCTCGGGTTTTAGCACAGATACGCAGTATTTT. The rearrangement joins TRBV7-2 to TRBJ2-3; D is ambiguous. Germline CDR1 reads SGHTA; CDR2 reads FQGNSA. The CDR3 runs 15 residues. Trimming took 7 bases from V and 0 from J, leaving 14 bases between them.

This chain connects TRBV7-6 to TRBJ2-3, with 12 bases identical to TRBD2. The germline V gene encodes CDR1 SGHVS and CDR2 FNYEAQ. The CDR3 totals 21 residues. Trimming at V came to 5 bases and at J to 5 bases, leaving 23 bases not matched to a gene. CDR3 DNA sequence: TGTGCCAGCAGCAACCCGGGACAGGGTCCCCAACTAGCGGGAGGCCGAGATACGCAGTATTTT. Protein: CASSNPGQGPQLAGGRDTQYF. The full variable domain, its missing parts supplied by reference TRBV7-6 and TRBJ2-3, is GAGVSQSPRYKVTKRGQDVALRCDPISGHVSLYWYRQALGQGPEFLTYFNYEAQQDKSGLPNDRFSAERPEGSISTLTIQRTEQRDSAMYRCASSNPGQGPQLAGGRDTQYFGPGTRLTVL.

The gene calls are TRBV6-5 and TRBJ1-6; 9 nucleotides match TRBD1. CDR1 is MNHEY, CDR2 SVGAGI, per germline. This CDR3 has 14 amino acids. Unmatched junction bases numbered 6, after V lost 6 bases and J lost 9 bases. CDR3: CASRLTGGSSPLHF. The CDR3, as DNA: TGTGCCAGCAGACTTACAGGGGGCAGTTCACCCCTCCACTTT.

The chain is built from TRBV5-1 and TRBJ2-1; the D is unclear. From germline, CDR1 is SGHRS and CDR2 YFSETQ. The CDR3 covers 12 residues. Trimming took 0 bases from V and 8 from J, leaving 6 bases between them. CDR3 nucleotide sequence: TGCGCCAGCAGCTTGGCCGGCCATGAGCAGTTCTTC. Amino acids: CASSLAGHEQFF.

The chain carries TRBV6-1 and TRBJ1-1; TRBD1 might be the D (5 bases). This CDR3 comprises 14 residues. V shed 6 bases and J shed 4 bases, with 15 bases lying between them. CDR1 and CDR2 from the germline V gene are MNHNS and SASEGT. This CDR3 is CASSPLTGFTEAFF. The CDR3 DNA is TGTGCCAGCAGCCCCCTCACAGGATTCACTGAAGCTTTCTTT.

This chain connects TRBV2 to TRBJ2-5; D might be TRBD1 (6 bases). Germline V gives CDR1 SNHLY, CDR2 FYNNEI. The CDR3 runs 13 residues. The V and J ends lost 5 bases and 3 bases respectively, with 10 bases between them. In DNA, the CDR3 is TGTGCCAGCAGTTACTACAGGGAAGAGACCCAGTACTTC. It yields the protein CASSYYREETQYF. The entire variable domain, with the rest obtained from reference TRBV2 and TRBJ2-5, is as follows: EPEVTQTPSHQVTQMGQEVILRCVPISNHLYFYWYRQILGQKVEFLVSFYNNEISEKSEIFDDQFSVERPDGSNFTLKIRSTKLEDSAMYFCASSYYREETQYFGPGTRLLVL.

V gene TRBV7-3 combines with J gene TRBJ1-1; D may be TRBD1 (6 bases). V was cut by 7 bases and J by 0 bases, with 30 bases left in between. The germline V gene has CDR1 SGHTA and CDR2 FQGTGA. This CDR3 has 20 residues. CDR3 sequence reads: CASKTAGGAGEFGLNTEAFF. The CDR3 nucleotides are TGTGCCAGCAAAACCGCGGGGGGCGCCGGGGAATTCGGGCTGAACACTGAAGCTTTCTTT.

The V and J genes are TRBV9 and TRBJ2-7, with D maybe TRBD1 (5 bases). In germline, CDR1 is SGDLS, CDR2 YYNGEE. V was clipped by 0 bases and J by 1 base, with 8 bases between them. The CDR3 has 14 residues. This CDR3 reads CASSVAQASYEQYF. CDR3 nucleotide sequence: TGTGCCAGCAGCGTAGCACAGGCATCCTACGAGCAGTACTTC.

V gene TRBV11-2 combines with J gene TRBJ2-7; D is unclear. CDR3 length: 12 residues. V shed 2 bases and J shed 2 bases, with 4 bases lying between them. The germline CDR1 and CDR2 sequences are SGHAT and FQNNGV. The CDR3 DNA reads TGTGCCAGCAGCTTAATCCCCTACGAGCAGTACTTC. Encoded protein: CASSLIPYEQYF.

The gene calls are TRBV4-1 and TRBJ2-7, with 8 positions matching TRBD1. Germline V gene lookup returns CDR1 MGHRA and CDR2 YSYEKL. V lost 1 base and J lost 1; bases outside the gene matches: 6. The CDR3 is made up of 16 amino acids. The CDR3 coding sequence is TGCGCCAGCAGCCAAGGAACAGGGGGTTGGTCCTACGAGCAGTACTTC. Translation: CASSQGTGGWSYEQYF.

The chain employs TRBV9 and TRBJ2-7; 9 bases match TRBD1. Trimming at V came to 3 bases and at J to 3 bases, leaving 10 bases not matched to a gene. This CDR3 region has 16 residues. Germline assignment: CDR1 SGDLS and CDR2 YYNGEE. The CDR3 region is CASSASPGTGLYEQYF. Here the CDR3 DNA reads TGTGCCAGCAGCGCAAGCCCCGGGACAGGGCTCTACGAGCAGTACTTC.

This clone appeared once. The chain is built from TRBV5-6 and TRBJ2-5; 9 nucleotides align to TRBD2. Per germline, CDR1 SGHDT and CDR2 YYEEEE. The CDR3 extends over 14 amino acids. Trimming cost V 2 bases and J 7 bases; bases outside gene matches: 6. The CDR3 bases are TGTGCCAGCAGCTTAGGACTAGCGCCAGTGACCCAGTACTTC. Its translation is CASSLGLAPVTQYF.

The chain couples TRBV27 to TRBJ1-5; 7 positions match TRBD1. CDR3 size: 13 residues. Germline V gene lookup returns CDR1 MNHEY and CDR2 SMNVEV (reference sequence). The V segment lost 5 bases and the J segment 6 bases; nucleotides outside the gene matches: 4. For the CDR3, the DNA is TGTGCCAGCAGTAGAACAGGGGTTCAGCCCCAGCATTTT. Its protein product is CASSRTGVQPQHF.

The V gene is TRBV27, the J gene TRBJ1-5; D not resolved. Trimming shortened V by 2 bases and J by 2 bases, and 4 bases separated the two germline ends. The CDR3 spans 13 residues. CDR1 is MNHEY, CDR2 SMNVEV, per germline (reference sequence). The CDR3 coding sequence is TGTGCCAGCAGTTTAAACGGCAATCAGCCCCAGCATTTT. This encodes CASSLNGNQPQHF.

The chain uses TRBV5-6 and TRBJ1-2; D uncertain. Trimming removed 4 bases from V and 5 bases from J, with 15 bases in between. The V gene's germline CDR1 is SGHDT and CDR2 YYEEEE. The CDR3 has 14 amino acids. CDR3 protein: CASSPSGGFYGYTF. CDR3 coding DNA: TGTGCCAGCAGCCCTTCTGGAGGGTTTTATGGCTACACCTTC.

The chain uses TRBV19 and TRBJ2-1; no reliable D call. CDR1 and CDR2 (germline): LNHDA, SQIVND (reference sequence). Between the trimmed V and J ends, which lost 3 bases and 6 bases, there was a span of 6 bases. This CDR3 has 12 residues. CDR3 amino acids: CASSMWVNEQFF. DNA of the CDR3: TGTGCCAGTAGTATGTGGGTCAATGAGCAGTTCTTC. The complete variable domain, with remaining parts taken from reference TRBV19 and TRBJ2-1, reads DGGITQSPKYLFRKEGQNVTLSCEQNLNHDAMYWYRQDPGQGLRLIYYSQIVNDFQKGDIAEGYSVSREKKESFPLTVTSAQKNPTAFYLCASSMWVNEQFFGPGTRLTVL.

The chain joins TRBV4-1 to TRBJ2-3; D is possibly TRBD2 (6 bases). The germline V gene has CDR1 MGHRA and CDR2 YSYEKL. The V end lost 4 bases, the J end lost 5 bases, and 16 bases lay between the germline ends. This CDR3 has 15 residues. CDR3 DNA sequence: TGCGCCAGCAGCCGCGGGACTGACCCCTTAGATACGCAGTATTTT. Encoded protein: CASSRGTDPLDTQYF.

The J gene is TRBJ2-7, the V gene TRBV4-1; tentative D call: TRBD1 (5 bases). CDR3 length: 13 residues. V lost 8 bases and J 3 bases, leaving 14 bases between the germline ends. Germline CDR1 reads MGHRA; CDR2 reads YSYEKL. CDR3 in amino acids: CASGYRIFYEQYF. CDR3 nucleotides: TGCGCCAGCGGTTACAGGATATTCTACGAGCAGTACTTC.

This rearrangement joins TRBV7-9 to TRBJ1-4; D ambiguous. The length of the CDR3 is 11 residues. The germline V gene encodes CDR1 SEHNR and CDR2 FQNEAQ (reference sequence). The V end lost 5 bases, the J end lost 9 bases, and 7 bases lay between the germline ends. CDR3 loop: CASSISKKLFF. The CDR3 bases are TGTGCCAGCAGCATATCGAAAAAACTGTTTTTT.

The chain has TRBV21-1 and TRBJ2-7; the DNA was not used to check the table's D call, TRBD1. TRBV21-1 is a documented pseudogene. The CDR3 extends over 16 amino acids. For the CDR3, the DNA is TGTGCCAGCAGCATTAGGACAGGGTTGAGCTCCTACGAGCAGTACTTC. This encodes CASSIRTGLSSYEQYF.

The J gene is TRBJ1-2, the V gene TRBV6-1; 8 nucleotides line up with TRBD1. From germline, CDR1 is MNHNS and CDR2 SASEGT. Trimming took 4 bases from V and 5 from J; bases not matched to a gene: 9. This CDR3 has 15 residues. The CDR3 sequence: CASSGGTGEEYGYTF. In DNA form, the CDR3 reads TGTGCCAGCAGTGGCGGGACAGGCGAGGAGTATGGCTACACCTTC.

The genes are TRBV7-9 and TRBJ2-5, with D tentatively TRBD1 (6 bases). The germline CDR1 and CDR2 sequences are SEHNR and FQNEAQ (reference sequence). The CDR3 sequence is 14 residues long. Trimming pared 7 bases from V and 3 bases from J, leaving 15 bases between. The CDR3 nucleotides read TGTGCCAGCAAGACACACCGGGACAAAGAGACCCAGTACTTC. It codes for CASKTHRDKETQYF.

V and J are TRBV7-6 and TRBJ2-3; D is tentatively TRBD1 or TRBD2 (5 bases each). Trimming cost V 3 bases and J 4 bases, with 17 bases left between them. Germline-derived CDR1 and CDR2 are SGHVS and FNYEAQ. The CDR3 runs to 16 residues. The CDR3 DNA reads as TGTGCCAGCAGCTTGATCCGGGACCCAGGGCCAGATACGCAGTATTTT. It codes for CASSLIRDPGPDTQYF.

The rearrangement uses TRBV6-5 and TRBJ2-7, with 7 bases that match TRBD1. The CDR3 contains 15 residues. Germline trimming cut 2 bases from V and 1 base from J; bases unmatched to any gene: 5. CDR1 is MNHEY and CDR2 is SVGAGI in the germline V gene. In nucleotides, the CDR3 is TGTGCCAGCAGTTACAACACAGGGGTATCCTACGAGCAGTACTTC. Translating it yields CASSYNTGVSYEQYF.